The present entry profiles one T cell receptor (beta chain) with its context. As yet, its antigen is unknown. This entry belongs to a study of beta chain features in type 1 diabetes. Every bit of the isolated RNA underwent reverse transcription, so sequencing read expressed TCRB transcripts. Measured with immunoSEQ multiplex PCR; TCRdb has only the in-frame clones, and not every one. The data contain some 330,000 clones, 11% of them singletons. The study, taken as a whole, reports: Sequencing from cDNA could over-represent high-TCR-expressing cells. Healthy donors had naive, central memory and Treg TCRB repertoires that appeared less similar than those seen among patients.

The CDR3 covers 16 residues. CDR1 KGHSH and CDR2 LQKENI come from the germline V gene. The ends were cut back, 3 bases at V and 7 bases at J, with 19 bases in the middle. This clonotype originated in a woman in her 30s in good health. The V and J genes are TRBV18 and TRBJ1-5, with D unresolved. The sequenced sample consisted of naive CD4+ T cells from blood. For the CDR3, the DNA is TGTGCCAGCTCACCTCAACCAGACCTAGGGAGCCAGCCCCAGCATTTT. Translated, it gives CASSPQPDLGSQPQHF.